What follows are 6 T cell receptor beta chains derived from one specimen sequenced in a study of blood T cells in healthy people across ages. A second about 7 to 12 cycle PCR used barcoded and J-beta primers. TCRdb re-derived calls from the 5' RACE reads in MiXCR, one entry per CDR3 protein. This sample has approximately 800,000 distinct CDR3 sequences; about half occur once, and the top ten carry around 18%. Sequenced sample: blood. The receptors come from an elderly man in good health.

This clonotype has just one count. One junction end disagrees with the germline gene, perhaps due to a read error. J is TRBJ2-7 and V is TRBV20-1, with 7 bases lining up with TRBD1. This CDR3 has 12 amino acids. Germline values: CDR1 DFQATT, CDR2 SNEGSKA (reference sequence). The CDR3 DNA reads TGCGGTGCCTCGACAGGGCCGGGCGAGCAGTACTTC. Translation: CGASTGPGEQYF.

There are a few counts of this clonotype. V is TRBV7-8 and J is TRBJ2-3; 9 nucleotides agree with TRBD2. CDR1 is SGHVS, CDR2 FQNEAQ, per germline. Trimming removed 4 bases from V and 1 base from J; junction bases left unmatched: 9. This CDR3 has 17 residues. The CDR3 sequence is CASSSAGGRRGTDTQYF. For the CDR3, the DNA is TGTGCCAGCAGCTCAGCGGGAGGCCGGCGAGGCACAGATACGCAGTATTTT.

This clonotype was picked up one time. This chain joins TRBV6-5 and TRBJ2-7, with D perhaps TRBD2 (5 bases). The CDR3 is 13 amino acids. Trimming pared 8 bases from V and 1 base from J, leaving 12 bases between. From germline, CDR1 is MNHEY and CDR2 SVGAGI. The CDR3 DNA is TGTGCCAGCGGAAAACTAGGATCCTACGAGCAGTACTTC. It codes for CASGKLGSYEQYF.

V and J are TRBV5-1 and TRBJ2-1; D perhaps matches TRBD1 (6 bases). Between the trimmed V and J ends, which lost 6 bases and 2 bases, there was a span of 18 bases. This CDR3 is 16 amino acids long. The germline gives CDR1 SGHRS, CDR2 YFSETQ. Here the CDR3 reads CASNQIPGAPYNEQFF. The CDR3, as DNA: TGCGCCAGCAACCAAATCCCAGGGGCGCCCTACAATGAGCAGTTCTTC. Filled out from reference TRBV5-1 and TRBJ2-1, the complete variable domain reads KAGVTQTPRYLIKTRGQQVTLSCSPISGHRSVSWYQQTPGQGLQFLFEYFSETQRNKGNFPGRFSGRQFSNSRSEMNVSTLELGDSALYLCASNQIPGAPYNEQFFGPGTRLTVL.

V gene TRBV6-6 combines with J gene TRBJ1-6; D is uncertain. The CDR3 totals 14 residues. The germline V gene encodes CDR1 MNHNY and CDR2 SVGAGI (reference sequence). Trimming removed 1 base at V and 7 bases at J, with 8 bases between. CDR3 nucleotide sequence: TGTGCCAGCAGTTACTGGGCCAGAAATTCACCCCTCCACTTT. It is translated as CASSYWARNSPLHF.

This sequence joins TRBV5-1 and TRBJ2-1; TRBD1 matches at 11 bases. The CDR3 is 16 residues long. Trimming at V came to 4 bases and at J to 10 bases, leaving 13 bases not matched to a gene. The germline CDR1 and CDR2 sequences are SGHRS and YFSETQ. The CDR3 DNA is TGCGCCAGCAGCCTCCGGACAGGGGGCGCGAATTACGAGCAGTTCTTC. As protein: CASSLRTGGANYEQFF.